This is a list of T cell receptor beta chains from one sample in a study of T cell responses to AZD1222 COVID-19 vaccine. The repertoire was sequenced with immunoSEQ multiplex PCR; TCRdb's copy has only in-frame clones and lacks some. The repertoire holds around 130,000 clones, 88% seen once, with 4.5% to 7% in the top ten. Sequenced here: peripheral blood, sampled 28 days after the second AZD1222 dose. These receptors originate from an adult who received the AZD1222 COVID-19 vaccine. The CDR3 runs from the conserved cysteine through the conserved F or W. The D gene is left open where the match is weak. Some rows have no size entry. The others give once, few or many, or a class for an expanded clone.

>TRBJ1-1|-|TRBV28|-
TGTGCCAGCACCGCAGAAGGGGCCCGGACTGAAGCTTTCTTT
CASTAEGARTEAFF
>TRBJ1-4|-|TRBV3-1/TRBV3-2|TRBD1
TGTGCCAGCAGCCAAGAGGGGTGGACAGGGGGAGAAAAACTGTTTTTT
CASSQEGWTGGEKLFF
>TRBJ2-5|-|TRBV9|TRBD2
TGTGCCAGCAGCGTCGGGACTAGCGGAATGTACCAAGAGACCCAGTACTTC
CASSVGTSGMYQETQYF
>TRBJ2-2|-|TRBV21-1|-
TGTGCCAGCAGCGCCGAGAACACCGGGGAGCTGTTTTTT
CASSAENTGELFF
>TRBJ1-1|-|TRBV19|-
TGTGCCAGTGGTGCGGACCCAGCGAACACTGAAGCTTTCTTT
CASGADPANTEAFF
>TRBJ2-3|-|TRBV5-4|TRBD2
TGTGCCAGCAGCTCGGGACTAGCGGGGGGGCCGTTATCCACAGATACGCAGTATTTT
CASSSGLAGGPLSTDTQYF
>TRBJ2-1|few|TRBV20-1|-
TGCAGTGCTAGTGGCGATGAGCAGTTCTTC
CSASGDEQFF
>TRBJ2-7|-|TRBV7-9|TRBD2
TGTGCCAGCAGCTTGGCACTAGCGGGGTACGAGCAGTACTTC
CASSLALAGYEQYF
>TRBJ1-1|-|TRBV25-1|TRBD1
TGTGCCAGCAGTAGACCCGGGACAGTTGCTGAAGCTTTCTTT
CASSRPGTVAEAFF
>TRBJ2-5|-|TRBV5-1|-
TGCGCCAGCACCCGCGGCCAACAGGGGGAGGGGACCCAGTACTTC
CASTRGQQGEGTQYF
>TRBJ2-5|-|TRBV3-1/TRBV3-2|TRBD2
TGTGCCAGCAGCCAAGCAAGCGGGGGGGGCCAGGAGACCCAGTACTTC
CASSQASGGGQETQYF
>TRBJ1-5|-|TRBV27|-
TGTGCCAGCAGTTTGGAGAGCAATCAGCCCCAGCATTTT
CASSLESNQPQHF
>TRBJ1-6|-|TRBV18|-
TGTGCCAGCTCACCTGCAGGGGAAAATTCACCCCTCCACTTT
CASSPAGENSPLHF
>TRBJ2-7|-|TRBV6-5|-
TGTGCCAGCAGTTACTCTCGCTGGGAGTTTGAGCAGTACTTC
CASSYSRWEFEQYF
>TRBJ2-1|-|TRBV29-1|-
TGCAGCGTGATACCCCGTGGCGACAATGAGCAGTTCTTC
CSVIPRGDNEQFF
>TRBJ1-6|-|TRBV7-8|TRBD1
TGTGCCAGCAGTCAACCCGGACAGGACCGGCGGCTCCTCCACTTT
CASSQPGQDRRLLHF
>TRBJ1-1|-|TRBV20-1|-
TGCAGTGCTAGAGGTGTGGGTGAAGCTTTCTTT
CSARGVGEAFF
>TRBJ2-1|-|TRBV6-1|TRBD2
TGTGCCAGCAGTGAAAATCCCCCATCAGCGGGAGTCGGCTATGAGCAGTTCTTC
CASSENPPSAGVGYEQFF
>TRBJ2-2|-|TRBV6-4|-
TGTGCCAGCAGTGAACAGGCGAACACCGGGGAGCTGTTTTTT
CASSEQANTGELFF
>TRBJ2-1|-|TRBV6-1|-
TGTGCCAGCAGTGAAGACAGGTCGAGCTCCTACAATGAGCAGTTCTTC
CASSEDRSSSYNEQFF
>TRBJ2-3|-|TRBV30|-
TGTGCCTGGAGTGTTCTGGGGGGACTCACAGATACGCAGTATTTT
CAWSVLGGLTDTQYF
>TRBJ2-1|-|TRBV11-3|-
TGTGCCAGCAGCTTACGCAGTTATGAGCAGTTCTTC
CASSLRSYEQFF
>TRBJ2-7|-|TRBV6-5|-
TGTGCCAGCAGGGGGCCGGTAGGAGAGCAGTACTTC
CASRGPVGEQYF
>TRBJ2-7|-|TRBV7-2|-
TGTGCCAGCAGCTTACTTATATTCCGTGAGCAGTACTTC
CASSLLIFREQYF
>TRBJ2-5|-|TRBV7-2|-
TGTGCCAGCAGCTTTTTGCGTCAAGAGACCCAGTACTTC
CASSFLRQETQYF
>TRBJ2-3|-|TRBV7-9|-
TGTGCCAGCAGTCGGTCAGGGAATACGCAGTATTTT
CASSRSGNTQYF
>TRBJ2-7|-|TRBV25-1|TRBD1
TGTGCCAGCAGTGTACTCGGGACAGGGCACCACGAGCAGTACTTC
CASSVLGTGHHEQYF
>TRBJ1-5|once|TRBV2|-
TGTGCCAGCAGTCAGAGGATGCGGTCAGAGCCCCAGCATTTT
CASSQRMRSEPQHF
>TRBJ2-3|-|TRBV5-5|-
TGTGCCAGCAGCTTGGGAGGGATCACAGATACGCAGTATTTT
CASSLGGITDTQYF
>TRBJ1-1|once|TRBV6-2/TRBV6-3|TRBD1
TGTGCCAGCAGTTCCACAGGGGGAAACACTGAAGCTTTCTTT
CASSSTGGNTEAFF
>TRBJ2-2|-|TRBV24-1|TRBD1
TGTGCCACCAGGGGAACCGGGACAGGGAACACCGGGGAGCTGTTTTTT
CATRGTGTGNTGELFF
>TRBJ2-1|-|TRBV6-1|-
TGTGCCAGCAGCCGCCCGGACAATGAGCAGTTCTTC
CASSRPDNEQFF
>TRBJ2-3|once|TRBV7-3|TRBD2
TGTGCCAGCAGCTTTATAGCGGGGTCCACAGATACGCAGTATTTT
CASSFIAGSTDTQYF
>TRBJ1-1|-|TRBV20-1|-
TGCAGTGCTAGTCGACCCCTACGGAGGACTGAAGCTTTCTTT
CSASRPLRRTEAFF
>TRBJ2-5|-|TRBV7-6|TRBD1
TGTGCCAGCAGCTTTCGGCAGGACAGGGGGCGAGAGACCCAGTACTTC
CASSFRQDRGRETQYF
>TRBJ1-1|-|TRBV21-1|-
TGTGCCAGCAGCAAGTTACCGGGACATGGGAAGAACACTGAAGCTTTCTTT
CASSKLPGHGKNTEAFF
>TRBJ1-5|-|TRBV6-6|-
TGTGCCGGGGGGTACCAGCCCCAGCATTTT
CAGGYQPQHF
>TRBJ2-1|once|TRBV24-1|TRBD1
TGTGCCACCAGTGATCCCGACAGGGGGCAACACAATGAGCAGTTCTTC
CATSDPDRGQHNEQFF